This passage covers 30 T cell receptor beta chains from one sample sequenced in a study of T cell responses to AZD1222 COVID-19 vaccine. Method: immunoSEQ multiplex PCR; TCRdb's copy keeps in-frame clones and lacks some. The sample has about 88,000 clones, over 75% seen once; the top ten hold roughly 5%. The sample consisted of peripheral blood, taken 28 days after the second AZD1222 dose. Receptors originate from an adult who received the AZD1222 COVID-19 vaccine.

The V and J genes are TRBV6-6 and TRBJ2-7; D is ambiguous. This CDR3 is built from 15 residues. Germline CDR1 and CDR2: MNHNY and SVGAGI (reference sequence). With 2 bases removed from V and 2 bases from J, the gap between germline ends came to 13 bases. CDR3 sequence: CASSYADSVTYEQYF. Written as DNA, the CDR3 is TGTGCCAGCAGTTACGCGGATTCCGTAACCTACGAGCAGTACTTC.

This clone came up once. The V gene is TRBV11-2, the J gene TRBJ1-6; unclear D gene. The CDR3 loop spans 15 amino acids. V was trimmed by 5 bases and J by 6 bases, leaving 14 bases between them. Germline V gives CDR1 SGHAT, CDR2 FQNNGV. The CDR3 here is CASSPPGASNSPLHF. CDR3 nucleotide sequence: TGTGCCAGCAGCCCTCCGGGAGCTAGTAATTCACCCCTCCACTTT.

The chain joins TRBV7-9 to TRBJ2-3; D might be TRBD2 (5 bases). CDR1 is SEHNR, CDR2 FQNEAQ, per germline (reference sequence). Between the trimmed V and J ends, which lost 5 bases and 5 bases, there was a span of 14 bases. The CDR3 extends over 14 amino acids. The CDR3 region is CASSPRVGGDTQYF. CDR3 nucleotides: TGTGCCAGCAGCCCCCGGGTCGGAGGAGATACGCAGTATTTT. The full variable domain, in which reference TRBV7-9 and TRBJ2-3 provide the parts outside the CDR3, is DTGVSQNPRHKITKRGQNVTFRCDPISEHNRLYWYRQTLGQGPEFLTYFQNEAQLEKSRLLSDRFSAERPKGSFSTLEIQRTEQGDSAMYLCASSPRVGGDTQYFGPGTRLTVL.

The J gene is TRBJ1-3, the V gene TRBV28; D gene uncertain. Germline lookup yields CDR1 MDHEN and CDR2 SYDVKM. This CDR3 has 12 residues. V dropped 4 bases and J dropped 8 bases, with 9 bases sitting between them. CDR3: CASSWSGYTIYF. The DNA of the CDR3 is TGTGCCAGCAGTTGGTCGGGTTACACCATATATTTT.

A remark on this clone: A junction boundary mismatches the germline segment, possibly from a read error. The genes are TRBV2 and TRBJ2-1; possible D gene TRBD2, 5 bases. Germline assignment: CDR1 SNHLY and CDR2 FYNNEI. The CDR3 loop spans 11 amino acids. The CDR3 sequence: CASTGRTVLVF. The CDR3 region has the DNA TGTGCCAGCACAGGCCGGACTGTTCTGGTCTTC.

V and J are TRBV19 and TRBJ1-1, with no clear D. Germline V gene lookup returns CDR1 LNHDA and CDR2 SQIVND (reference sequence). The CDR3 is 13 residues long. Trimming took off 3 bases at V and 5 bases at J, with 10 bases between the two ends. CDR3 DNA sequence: TGTGCCAGTAGTATTTTCGTAAGTACTGAAGCTTTCTTT. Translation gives CASSIFVSTEAFF.

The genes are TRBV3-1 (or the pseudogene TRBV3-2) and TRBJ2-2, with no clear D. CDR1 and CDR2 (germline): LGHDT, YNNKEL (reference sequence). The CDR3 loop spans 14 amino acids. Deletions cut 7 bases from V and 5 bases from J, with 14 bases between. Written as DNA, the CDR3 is TGTGCCAGCATATCGGCGCCCAGGACCGGGGAGCTGTTTTTT. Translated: CASISAPRTGELFF.

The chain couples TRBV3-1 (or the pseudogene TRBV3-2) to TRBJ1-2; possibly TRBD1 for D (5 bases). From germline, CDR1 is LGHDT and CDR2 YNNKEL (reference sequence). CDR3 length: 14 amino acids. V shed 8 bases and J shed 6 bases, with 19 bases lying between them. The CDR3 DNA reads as TGTGCCAGCTCGGGGACCGGCACTCGCAATGGCTACACCTTC. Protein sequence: CASSGTGTRNGYTF.

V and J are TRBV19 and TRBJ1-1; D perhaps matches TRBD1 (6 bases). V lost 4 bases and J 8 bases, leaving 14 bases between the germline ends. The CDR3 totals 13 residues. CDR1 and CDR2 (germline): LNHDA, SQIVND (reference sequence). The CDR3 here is CASSTLQGPEAFF. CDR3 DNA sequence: TGTGCCAGTAGTACGTTGCAGGGGCCAGAAGCTTTCTTT.

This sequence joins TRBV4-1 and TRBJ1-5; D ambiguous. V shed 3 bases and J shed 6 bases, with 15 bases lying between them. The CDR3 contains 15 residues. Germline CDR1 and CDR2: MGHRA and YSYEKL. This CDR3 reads CASSHAEPGLQPQHF. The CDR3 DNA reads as TGCGCCAGCAGCCACGCTGAGCCCGGGCTTCAGCCCCAGCATTTT.

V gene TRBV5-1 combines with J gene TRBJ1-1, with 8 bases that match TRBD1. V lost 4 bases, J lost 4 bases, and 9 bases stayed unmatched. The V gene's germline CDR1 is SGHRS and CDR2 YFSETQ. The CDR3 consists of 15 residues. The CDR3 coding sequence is TGCGCCAGCAGCGTCGTGGGCAGGGGGCTCACTGAAGCTTTCTTT. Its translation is CASSVVGRGLTEAFF.

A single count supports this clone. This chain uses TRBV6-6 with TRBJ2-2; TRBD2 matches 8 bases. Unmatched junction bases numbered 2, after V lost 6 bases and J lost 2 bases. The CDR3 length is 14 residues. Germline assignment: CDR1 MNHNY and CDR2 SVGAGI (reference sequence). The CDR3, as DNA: TGTGCCAGCAGCGCGGGGGGCAACACCGGGGAGCTGTTTTTT. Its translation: CASSAGGNTGELFF.

The chain's CDR3 is CATSDPGTTDTQYF. The CDR3 DNA is TGTGCCACCAGTGACCCCGGGACCACAGATACGCAGTATTTT. The chain has TRBV24-1 and TRBJ2-3; D is tentatively TRBD1 or TRBD2 (5 bases each). The CDR3 is made up of 14 amino acids. Germline CDR1 reads KGHDR; CDR2 reads SFDVKD. Trimming took 4 bases from V and 2 from J, leaving 9 bases between them.

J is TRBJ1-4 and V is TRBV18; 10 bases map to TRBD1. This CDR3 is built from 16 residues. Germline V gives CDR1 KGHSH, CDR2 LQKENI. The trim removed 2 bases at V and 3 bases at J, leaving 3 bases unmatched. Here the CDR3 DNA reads TGTGCCAGCTCACCAAGTGGGACAGGGGCTAATGAAAAACTGTTTTTT. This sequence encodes CASSPSGTGANEKLFF. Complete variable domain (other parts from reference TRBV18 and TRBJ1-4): NAGVMQNPRHLVRRRGQEARLRCSPMKGHSHVYWYRQLPEEGLKFMVYLQKENIIDESGMPKERFSAEFPKEGPSILRIQQVVRGDSAAYFCASSPSGTGANEKLFFGSGTQLSVL.

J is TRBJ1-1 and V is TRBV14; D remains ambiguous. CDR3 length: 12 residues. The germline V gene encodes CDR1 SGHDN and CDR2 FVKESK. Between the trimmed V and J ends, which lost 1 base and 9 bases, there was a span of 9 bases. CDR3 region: CASSQGEGKAFF. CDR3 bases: TGTGCCAGCAGCCAAGGAGAGGGAAAAGCTTTCTTT.

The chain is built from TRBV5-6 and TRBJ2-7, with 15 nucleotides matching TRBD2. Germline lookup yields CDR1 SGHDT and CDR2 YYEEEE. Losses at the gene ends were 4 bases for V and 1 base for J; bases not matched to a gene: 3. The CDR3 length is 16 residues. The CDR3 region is CASSPGTSGGSYEQYF. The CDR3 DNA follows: TGTGCCAGCAGCCCTGGGACTAGCGGGGGGTCCTACGAGCAGTACTTC.

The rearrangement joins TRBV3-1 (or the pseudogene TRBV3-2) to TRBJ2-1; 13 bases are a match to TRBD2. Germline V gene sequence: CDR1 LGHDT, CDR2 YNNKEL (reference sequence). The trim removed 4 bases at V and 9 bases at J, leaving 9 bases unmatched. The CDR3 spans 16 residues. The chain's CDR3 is CASSLLLAGGPAEQFF. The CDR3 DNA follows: TGTGCCAGCAGCCTCCTACTAGCGGGGGGGCCCGCTGAGCAGTTCTTC.

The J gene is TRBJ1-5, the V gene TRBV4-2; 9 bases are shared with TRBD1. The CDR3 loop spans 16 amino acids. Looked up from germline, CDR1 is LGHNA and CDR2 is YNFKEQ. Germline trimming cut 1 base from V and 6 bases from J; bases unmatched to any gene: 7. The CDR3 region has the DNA TGTGCCAGCAGCCAAGCAGTGACAGGGGGTGGTCAGCCCCAGCATTTT. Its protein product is CASSQAVTGGGQPQHF.

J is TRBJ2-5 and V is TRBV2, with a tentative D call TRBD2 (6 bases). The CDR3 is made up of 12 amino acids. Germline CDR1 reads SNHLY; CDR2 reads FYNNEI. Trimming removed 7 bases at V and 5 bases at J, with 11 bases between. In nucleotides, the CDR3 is TGTGCCAGCACCGGGGGAAGGGAGACCCAGTACTTC. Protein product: CASTGGRETQYF.

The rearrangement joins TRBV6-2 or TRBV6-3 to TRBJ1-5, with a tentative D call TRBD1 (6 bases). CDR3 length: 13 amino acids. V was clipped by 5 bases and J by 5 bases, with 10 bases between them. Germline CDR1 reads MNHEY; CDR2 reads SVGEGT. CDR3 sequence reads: CASSQTGYQPQHF. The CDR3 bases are TGTGCCAGCAGTCAGACAGGATATCAGCCCCAGCATTTT.

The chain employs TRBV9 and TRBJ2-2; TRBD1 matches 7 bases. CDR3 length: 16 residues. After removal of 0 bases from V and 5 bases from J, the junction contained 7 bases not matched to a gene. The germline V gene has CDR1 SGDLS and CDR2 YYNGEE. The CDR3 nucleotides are TGTGCCAGCAGCGTAGGCCCGACAGGGTTGACCGGGGAGCTGTTTTTT. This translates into CASSVGPTGLTGELFF.

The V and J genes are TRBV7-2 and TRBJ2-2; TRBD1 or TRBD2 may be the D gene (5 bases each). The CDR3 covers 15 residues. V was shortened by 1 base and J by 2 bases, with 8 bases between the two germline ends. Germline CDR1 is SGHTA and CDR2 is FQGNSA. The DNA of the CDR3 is TGTGCCAGCAGCTTAGTTGGGGGAAACACCGGGGAGCTGTTTTTT. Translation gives CASSLVGGNTGELFF.

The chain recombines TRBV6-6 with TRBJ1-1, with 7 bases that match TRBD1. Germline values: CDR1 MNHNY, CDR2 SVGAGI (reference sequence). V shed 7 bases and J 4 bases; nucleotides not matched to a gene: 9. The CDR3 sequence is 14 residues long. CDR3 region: CASTKGTASTEAFF. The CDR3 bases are TGTGCCAGCACCAAGGGGACAGCGAGCACTGAAGCTTTCTTT.

In nucleotides, the CDR3 is TGTGCCAGCAGGGCTCCTGATGGGACCGGGGGGAACACTGAAGCTTTCTTT. This sequence encodes CASRAPDGTGGNTEAFF. This chain joins TRBV2 and TRBJ1-1, with TRBD1 as a possible D gene (5 bases). CDR3 length: 17 amino acids. Germline CDR1 reads SNHLY; CDR2 reads FYNNEI. V lost 6 bases to trimming and J lost 1 base, with 21 bases between them.

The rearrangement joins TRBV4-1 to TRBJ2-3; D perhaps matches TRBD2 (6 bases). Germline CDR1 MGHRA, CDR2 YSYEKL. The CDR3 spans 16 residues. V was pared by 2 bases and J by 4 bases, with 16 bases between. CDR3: CASSQTWDLRADTQYF. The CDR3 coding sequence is TGCGCCAGCAGCCAAACCTGGGACTTGAGGGCAGATACGCAGTATTTT.

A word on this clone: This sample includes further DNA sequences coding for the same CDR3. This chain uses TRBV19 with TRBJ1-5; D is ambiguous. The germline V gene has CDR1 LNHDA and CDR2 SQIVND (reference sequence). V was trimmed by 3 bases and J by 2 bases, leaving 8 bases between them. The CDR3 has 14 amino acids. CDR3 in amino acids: CASSINRGNQPQHF. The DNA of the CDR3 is TGTGCCAGTAGTATCAACAGAGGCAATCAGCCCCAGCATTTT.

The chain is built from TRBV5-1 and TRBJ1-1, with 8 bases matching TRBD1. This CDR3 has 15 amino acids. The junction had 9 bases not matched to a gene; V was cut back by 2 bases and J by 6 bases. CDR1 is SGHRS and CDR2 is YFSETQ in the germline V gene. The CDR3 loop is CASSFEPTGAAEAFF. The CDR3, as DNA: TGCGCCAGCAGCTTCGAACCGACAGGGGCTGCTGAAGCTTTCTTT.

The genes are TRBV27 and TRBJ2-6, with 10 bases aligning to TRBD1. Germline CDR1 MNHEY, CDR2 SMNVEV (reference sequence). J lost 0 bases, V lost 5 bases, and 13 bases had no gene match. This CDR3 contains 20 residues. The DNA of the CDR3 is TGTGCCAGCAGTCCGGGGACAGGGGCCCGCTTACCCTCTGGGGCCAACGTCCTGACTTTC. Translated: CASSPGTGARLPSGANVLTF.

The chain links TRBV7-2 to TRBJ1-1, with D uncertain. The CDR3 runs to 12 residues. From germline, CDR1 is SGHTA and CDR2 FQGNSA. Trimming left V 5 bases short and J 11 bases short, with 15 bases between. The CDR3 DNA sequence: TGTGCCAGCAGCGTCGGCGAAGGCTGGGCTTTCTTT. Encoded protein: CASSVGEGWAFF.

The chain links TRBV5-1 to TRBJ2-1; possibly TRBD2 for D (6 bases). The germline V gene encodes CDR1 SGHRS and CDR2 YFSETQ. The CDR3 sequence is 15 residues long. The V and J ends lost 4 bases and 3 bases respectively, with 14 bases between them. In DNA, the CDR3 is TGCGCCAGCAGCACAACGGGACTTATCTACAATGAGCAGTTCTTC. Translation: CASSTTGLIYNEQFF.